One sample yielded the 17 T cell receptor beta chains listed below, sequenced in a study of human T cells and chemical hapten exposure. Time point noted: patch test 1, 2 weeks after DPC sensitization. Regarding treatment: therapeutic diphenylcyclopropenone sensitization with weekly scalp DPC. MiXCR, run by TCRdb on the RACE reads, gives a single entry per CDR3 protein. There are 300,000 to 350,000 distinct CDR3 sequences in the sample; approximately 6.3% occur only once, and 7.5% to 8.5% lies in the top ten. The sample here was whole blood, taken in connection with sensitization to the hapten diphenylcyclopropenone (DPC). The receptors shown here come from a woman in her late teens or twenties with alopecia areata. Some clones in this sample may be carry-over from other donors' samples.

This clonotype has at least ten counts. CDR3: CASSPDRASIQYF. The CDR3 DNA follows: TGTGCCAGCAGCCCGGACAGGGCGAGCATTCAGTACTTC. The chain combines TRBV7-8 with TRBJ2-4; the match to TRBD1 covers 8 bases. Germline CDR1 is SGHVS and CDR2 is FQNEAQ. The CDR3 consists of 13 residues. The trim removed 5 bases at V and 9 bases at J, leaving 6 bases unmatched.

This clonotype was detected many times. The V call is TRBV5-4, the J call TRBJ2-2; D is unclear. V gave up 1 base and J gave up 6 bases, with 7 bases separating them. The CDR3 is made up of 13 amino acids. Germline CDR1 reads SGHNT; CDR2 reads YYREEE (reference sequence). CDR3 region: CASSLRDAGELFF. CDR3 bases: TGTGCCAGCAGCTTGAGAGACGCCGGGGAGCTGTTTTTT.

This clonotype was detected ten times or more. The gene calls are TRBV5-6 and TRBJ2-3, with 12 bases aligning to TRBD2. The germline V gene has CDR1 SGHDT and CDR2 YYEEEE. This CDR3 has 17 residues. V lost 0 bases, J lost 2 bases, and 4 bases stayed unmatched. The DNA of the CDR3 is TGTGCCAGCAGCTTGGTGGCTAGCGGGGGGGCCACAGATACGCAGTATTTT. The encoded protein is CASSLVASGGATDTQYF.

This clonotype came up a few times. This rearrangement joins TRBV20-1 to TRBJ2-4; D may be TRBD2 (5 bases). The V and J ends lost 6 bases and 0 bases respectively, with 15 bases between them. Germline lookup yields CDR1 DFQATT and CDR2 SNEGSKA (reference sequence). This CDR3 is built from 15 residues. Written as DNA, the CDR3 is TGCAGTGCCAAGCGGATATCACTAGCCAAAAACATTCAGTACTTC. Its protein product is CSAKRISLAKNIQYF.

There are many counts of this clonotype. Here the CDR3 reads CASSEAPWGYNEQFF. The DNA of the CDR3 is TGTGCCAGCAGTGAAGCCCCATGGGGATACAATGAGCAGTTCTTC. The V and J genes are TRBV6-1 and TRBJ2-1, with unresolved D. CDR3 length: 15 residues. Trimming took 0 bases from V and 4 from J, leaving 10 bases between them. CDR1 MNHNS and CDR2 SASEGT come from the germline V gene.

This clonotype was seen a handful of times. This chain links TRBV6-2 or TRBV6-3 with TRBJ2-5; the match to TRBD2 covers 11 bases. V gave up 5 bases and J gave up 6 bases; unmatched junction bases: 2. CDR1 is MNHEY, CDR2 SVGEGT, per germline. This CDR3 region has 13 residues. CDR3 in amino acids: CASSLAGGQTQYF. CDR3 coding DNA: TGTGCCAGCAGTCTAGCGGGGGGTCAGACCCAGTACTTC.

This clonotype was seen at least ten times. The chain carries TRBV27 and TRBJ1-6, with a weak D call TRBD1 (6 bases). The ends were cut back, 7 bases at V and 10 bases at J, with 20 bases in the middle. The CDR3 is made up of 15 amino acids. The germline gives CDR1 MNHEY, CDR2 SMNVEV (reference sequence). CDR3 in amino acids: CASNAAVGAGSPLHF. The CDR3 bases are TGTGCCAGCAACGCGGCAGTGGGGGCAGGGTCACCCCTCCACTTT.

Many counts were recorded for this clonotype. The V gene is TRBV6-4, the J gene TRBJ2-2; D gene uncertain. Trimming shortened V by 0 bases and J by 6 bases, and 8 bases separated the two germline ends. The CDR3 extends over 14 amino acids. Looked up from germline, CDR1 is MRHNA and CDR2 is SNTAGT. The CDR3, as DNA: TGTGCCAGCAGTGACTCGGTCTCGGCCGGGGAGCTGTTTTTT. This encodes CASSDSVSAGELFF.

This clonotype has ten or more counts. V usage is TRBV7-2 and J usage is TRBJ2-5; D is unresolved. Germline CDR1 and CDR2: SGHTA and FQGNSA. The CDR3 loop spans 14 amino acids. V lost 5 bases to trimming and J lost 1 base, with 11 bases between them. As DNA, the CDR3 is TGTGCCAGCAGCCGATCCACCTCCCAAGAGACCCAGTACTTC. Protein product: CASSRSTSQETQYF.

There are a few counts of this clonotype. The V call is TRBV4-3, the J call TRBJ2-5; the match to TRBD2 covers 9 bases. This CDR3 has 17 residues. CDR1 LGHNA and CDR2 YSLEER come from the germline V gene. The J segment lost 2 bases and the V segment lost 4 bases, leaving 11 bases of the junction unmatched. The CDR3 DNA follows: TGCGCCAGCAGCCCCCGCTGGGGGGCGGGGGGGCAAGAGACCCAGTACTTC. Protein sequence: CASSPRWGAGGQETQYF.

This clonotype was recorded many times. The CDR3 here is CASSLGPREGTDTQYF. CDR3 bases: TGTGCCAGCAGCTTGGGGCCCAGGGAGGGTACAGATACGCAGTATTTT. V gene TRBV5-6 combines with J gene TRBJ2-3; 7 bases align to TRBD2. This CDR3 comprises 16 residues. V dropped 0 bases and J dropped 3; count of bases not matched to a gene: 7. The germline gives CDR1 SGHDT, CDR2 YYEEEE.

This clonotype occurred a few times. This chain joins TRBV20-1 and TRBJ1-4; D is unresolved. The length of the CDR3 is 12 residues. The germline CDR1 and CDR2 sequences are DFQATT and SNEGSKA (reference sequence). The CDR3 reads CSAPGINEKLFF. The CDR3 coding sequence is TGCAGCGCGCCGGGGATTAATGAAAAACTGTTTTTT.

The CDR3 DNA follows: TGTGCCAGCGGGGATTCGGGGCAGTATTTT. Translating gives CASGDSGQYF. V and J are TRBV6-2 or TRBV6-3 and TRBJ2-3, with unresolved D. This CDR3 spans 10 amino acids. V shed 8 bases and J shed 11 bases, with 11 bases lying between them. Germline V gene lookup returns CDR1 MNHEY and CDR2 SVGEGT.

In this sample, this clonotype turned up a few times. The V and J genes are TRBV6-5 and TRBJ2-7; D is ambiguous. The CDR3 has 12 residues. The germline gives CDR1 MNHEY, CDR2 SVGAGI. V was cut by 5 bases and J by 6 bases, with 11 bases left in between. The DNA for the CDR3 is TGTGCCAGCAGTATTACAACGGGCGAGCAGTACTTC. This translates into CASSITTGEQYF.

This chain links TRBV7-2 with TRBJ1-5, with 10 bases that match TRBD1. The germline CDR1 and CDR2 sequences are SGHTA and FQGNSA. CDR3 length: 15 amino acids. Trimming at V came to 5 bases and at J to 7 bases, leaving 8 bases not matched to a gene. The CDR3 protein is CASSTRTGGKQPQHF. Here the CDR3 DNA reads TGTGCCAGCAGCACTCGGACAGGGGGTAAGCAGCCCCAGCATTTT.

The J gene is TRBJ1-1, the V gene TRBV11-3; D gene ambiguous. This CDR3 comprises 14 residues. CDR1 is SGHNT, CDR2 YENEEA, per germline. Trimming cost V 1 base and J 1 base, with 7 bases left between them. CDR3 residues: CASSLGWRNTEAFF. The CDR3 DNA sequence: TGTGCCAGCAGCTTAGGATGGCGGAACACTGAAGCTTTCTTT.

This clonotype was seen ten or more times. J is TRBJ2-7 and V is TRBV7-9; 7 bases fit TRBD1. The CDR3 is 15 amino acids. The V gene end was trimmed by 4 bases and the J gene end by 1 base; junction bases not matched to a gene: 7. Germline CDR1 SEHNR, CDR2 FQNEAQ (reference sequence). CDR3 sequence: CASSSSDRESYEQYF. CDR3 coding DNA: TGTGCCAGCAGCTCTAGTGACAGGGAGTCCTACGAGCAGTACTTC.